This T cell receptor beta chain comes out of a study of beta chain features in type 1 diabetes. Expressed TCRB transcripts got sequenced, as all isolated RNA was reverse transcribed. Sequencing used immunoSEQ multiplex PCR; TCRdb keeps in-frame clones, though not all of them. The table lists hundreds of thousands of clones, about 14% of them singletons. Germline CDR1 reads KGHSH; CDR2 reads LQKENI. J was trimmed by 3 bases and V by 4 bases; bases with no gene match: 4. The CDR3 consists of 14 residues. Study findings and constraints: The study left unresolved whether HLA type influences TCRB rearrangement.

This clone was seen a few times. The antigen is undetermined. Other DNA sequences in the sample encode the same CDR3. This chain links TRBV18 with TRBJ2-7; 9 bases align to TRBD1. This receptor was obtained from a man between 18 and 29 years old in good health. The sample taken for sequencing was naive CD4+ T cells from blood. The CDR3 reads CASSQGQGIYEQYF. For the CDR3, the DNA is TGTGCCAGCTCACAGGGACAGGGAATCTACGAGCAGTACTTC.